This TCR beta chain is drawn from a study of blood T cells in healthy people across ages. The study's findings and limits: PBMCs left unsorted prevented a conclusive naive versus antigen-experienced comparison. Higher diversity and more naive CD4+ cells were features of long-lived donors, compared to aged donors.

A remark on this clonotype: What it binds is unknown.

Germline CDR1 is SQVTM and CDR2 is ANQGSEA. V shed 5 bases and J shed 6 bases, with 14 bases lying between them. The CDR3 loop spans 13 amino acids. PCR was performed a second time for about 7 to 12 cycles using a sample-barcoded 5' primer and a J-beta primer mix. Each TCR beta cDNA got a 12-nucleotide random molecular identifier. TCRdb reprocessed the 5' RACE reads with MiXCR, giving one entry per CDR3 protein. The sample has over 700,000 distinct CDR3 sequences; about 55% are singletons. The J gene is TRBJ2-4, the V gene TRBV29-1, with unresolved D. Specimen: blood. This receptor was obtained from a man older than 75 in good health. The DNA of the CDR3 is TGCAGCGTTATGGGTCAGAACCTAAACATTCAGTACTTC. Translated: CSVMGQNLNIQYF. Using reference TRBV29-1 and TRBJ2-4 for the parts outside the CDR3, the full variable domain is SAVISQKPSRDICQRGTSLTIQCQVDSQVTMMFWYRQQPGQSLTLIATANQGSEATYESGFVIDKFPISRPNLTFSTLTVSNMSPEDSSIYLCSVMGQNLNIQYFGAGTRLSVL.